These 14 T cell receptor beta chains were sequenced from one sample in a study of Graves' ophthalmopathy and Graves' hyperthyroidism. Researchers took RNA transcripts and amplified TCR beta CDR3 regions from them. An initial RT-PCR round employing HTBI primers preceded a second-round multiplex PCR. TCRdb ran MiXCR on the multiplex PCR reads and lists one entry per CDR3 protein. The table shows about 210,000 distinct CDR3 sequences, with approximately 28% occurring only once. The specimen sequenced was peripheral blood. The source is a man aged 50-59 years with Graves' ophthalmopathy.

The chain carries TRBV28 and TRBJ2-5; 7 bases fit TRBD1. Germline CDR1 reads MDHEN; CDR2 reads SYDVKM. Unmatched junction bases numbered 9, after V lost 7 bases and J lost 4 bases. The CDR3 has 14 residues. This chain's CDR3 is CASKTGTDIETQYF. CDR3 coding DNA: TGTGCCAGCAAAACCGGGACAGATATAGAGACCCAGTACTTC. The variable domain in full, completed from reference TRBV28 and TRBJ2-5, reads DVKVTQSSRYLVKRTGEKVFLECVQDMDHENMFWYRQDPGLGLRLIYFSYDVKMKEKGDIPEGYSVSREKKERFSLILESASTNQTSMYLCASKTGTDIETQYFGPGTRLLVL.

Many counts were recorded for this clonotype. This chain joins TRBV4-2 and TRBJ2-7; TRBD2 aligns across 9 bases. The length of the CDR3 is 15 residues. CDR1 and CDR2 from the germline V gene are LGHNA and YNFKEQ. V was pared by 1 base and J by 2 bases, with 3 bases of the junction left unmatched. The CDR3 DNA reads TGTGCCAGCAGCCAAGGGACTAGCGTCCCCTACGAGCAGTACTTC. Protein product: CASSQGTSVPYEQYF.

This clonotype was seen at least ten times. The CDR3 nucleotides read TGCGCCAGCAGCTTTCAGGGGGCCCTCGAGCAGTACTTC. Protein product: CASSFQGALEQYF. This chain connects TRBV5-1 to TRBJ2-7; TRBD1 matches 8 bases. Germline-derived CDR1 and CDR2 are SGHRS and YFSETQ. J lost 6 bases, V lost 2 bases, and 4 bases had no gene match. The CDR3 has 13 amino acids.

The chain uses TRBV6-1 and TRBJ2-5; possibly TRBD1 for D (6 bases). The CDR3 is 13 amino acids. V dropped 7 bases and J dropped 3 bases, with 12 bases sitting between them. Looked up from germline, CDR1 is MNHNS and CDR2 is SASEGT. DNA of the CDR3: TGTGCCAGCACCAAGTCAGGGGAAGAGACCCAGTACTTC. Amino acids: CASTKSGEETQYF.

This clonotype was detected ten times or more. V usage is TRBV24-1 and J usage is TRBJ2-2; 8 nucleotides line up with TRBD1. The CDR3 sequence is 15 residues long. The V gene end was trimmed by 9 bases and the J gene end by 0 bases; junction bases not matched to a gene: 5. Germline-derived CDR1 and CDR2 are KGHDR and SFDVKD. DNA of the CDR3: TGTGCCACCTCCTGGACAGGGTCGAACACCGGGGAGCTGTTTTTT. This translates into CATSWTGSNTGELFF.

This clonotype was counted many times. The gene calls are TRBV12-3 or TRBV12-4 and TRBJ2-7; 7 bases agree with TRBD1. Trimming removed 5 bases from V and 3 bases from J; junction bases left unmatched: 7. This CDR3 spans 14 amino acids. CDR3 loop: CASSRQGTHYEQYF. CDR3 nucleotide sequence: TGTGCCAGCAGTCGACAGGGTACCCACTACGAGCAGTACTTC.

This rearrangement joins TRBV6-5 to TRBJ1-6; D not certain. The CDR3 has 15 residues. The V and J ends lost 4 bases and 8 bases respectively, with 15 bases between them. Germline V gene lookup returns CDR1 MNHEY and CDR2 SVGAGI. This CDR3 reads CASSSGHGRDSPLHF. CDR3 DNA: TGTGCCAGCAGTTCCGGCCACGGGCGGGATTCACCCCTCCACTTT.

In this sample, this clonotype turned up many times. Given the absence of the conserved phenylalanine or tryptophan at the CDR3 end, a read error is likely. The V and J genes are TRBV6-5 and TRBJ1-5; tentative D call: TRBD1 (5 bases). There are 13 residues in the CDR3. CDR1 and CDR2 (germline): MNHEY, SVGAGI. The V end lost 8 bases, the J end lost 2 bases, and 10 bases lay between the germline ends. The CDR3 region has the DNA TGTGCCAGCGCAGGGCACGGCAATCAGCCCCAGCATTGT. Protein product: CASAGHGNQPQHC.

The CDR3 sequence: CASSGRQGAFGYTF. CDR3 nucleotides: TGTGCCAGCAGCGGAAGACAGGGGGCGTTTGGCTACACCTTC. The rearrangement links TRBV12-3 or TRBV12-4 to TRBJ1-2; 10 nucleotides agree with TRBD1. The CDR3 runs to 14 residues. V was clipped by 6 bases and J by 7 bases; unmatched bases: 8.

This clonotype was counted at least ten times. This chain uses TRBV6-2 or TRBV6-3 with TRBJ2-2; possibly TRBD2 for D (5 bases). V lost 0 bases to trimming and J lost 7 bases, with 9 bases between them. The CDR3 has 14 residues. The germline V gene has CDR1 MNHEY and CDR2 SVGEGT. The DNA of the CDR3 is TGTGCCAGCAGTTACTCGAGAGGGTTCGGGGAGCTGTTTTTT. It specifies CASSYSRGFGELFF.

This clonotype was found a few times. CDR3 residues: CATSRDGISPLHF. CDR3 nucleotides: TGTGCCACCAGCAGAGATGGGATTTCACCCCTCCACTTT. The V and J genes are TRBV15 and TRBJ1-6, with unresolved D. This CDR3 is built from 13 residues. Germline assignment: CDR1 LNHNV and CDR2 YYDKDF (reference sequence). The V and J ends lost 0 bases and 9 bases respectively, with 6 bases between them.

This clonotype was counted at least ten times. The rearrangement links TRBV7-2 to TRBJ1-6; D call uncertain. This CDR3 spans 13 amino acids. CDR1 SGHTA and CDR2 FQGNSA come from the germline V gene. The V gene lost 2 bases and the J gene lost 9 bases, with 8 bases spanning the gap. CDR3 protein: CASSLSASSPLHF. Written as DNA, the CDR3 is TGTGCCAGCAGCTTATCGGCGAGTTCACCCCTCCACTTT. The whole variable domain, filled in from reference TRBV7-2 and TRBJ1-6, reads GAGVSQSPSNKVTEKGKDVELRCDPISGHTALYWYRQSLGQGLEFLIYFQGNSAPDKSGLPSDRFSAERTGGSVSTLTIQRTQQEDSAVYLCASSLSASSPLHFGNGTRLTVT.

The rearrangement links TRBV20-1 to TRBJ2-5; 10 nucleotides align to TRBD2. After removal of 5 bases from V and 5 bases from J, the junction contained 8 bases not matched to a gene. Germline V gene sequence: CDR1 DFQATT, CDR2 SNEGSKA (reference sequence). The CDR3 has 14 residues. CDR3 nucleotide sequence: TGCAGTGCTCTGCTAGCGGGAGTAGGGGAGACCCAGTACTTC. Translation: CSALLAGVGETQYF.

This clonotype has ten or more counts. The chain has TRBV12-3 or TRBV12-4 and TRBJ2-7; D may match TRBD1 or TRBD2 (5 bases each). CDR3 length equals 17 residues. V lost 4 bases and J lost 6, with 25 bases in between. The CDR3 coding sequence is TGTGCCAGCAGTTCGGTTTTAGGTGGGGGTTTAAGTGGCGAGCAGTACTTC. Its protein product is CASSSVLGGGLSGEQYF.